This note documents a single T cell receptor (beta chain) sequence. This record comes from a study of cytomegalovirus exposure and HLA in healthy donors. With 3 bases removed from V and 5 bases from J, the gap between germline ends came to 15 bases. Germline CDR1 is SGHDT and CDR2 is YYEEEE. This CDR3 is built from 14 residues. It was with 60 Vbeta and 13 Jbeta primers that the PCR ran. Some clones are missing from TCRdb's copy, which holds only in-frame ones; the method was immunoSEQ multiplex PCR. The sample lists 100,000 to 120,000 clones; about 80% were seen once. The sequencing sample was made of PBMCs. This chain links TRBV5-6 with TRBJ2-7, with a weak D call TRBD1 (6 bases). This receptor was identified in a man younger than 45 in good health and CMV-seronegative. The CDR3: CASSWRTGSNEQYF. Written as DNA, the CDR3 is TGTGCCAGCAGCTGGAGAACAGGGTCTAACGAGCAGTACTTC.